This T cell receptor (beta chain) stems from a study of blood T cell repertoires in COVID-19 (dated by TCRdb to the early 2020s). Concerning the study at large: The collaborator samples originated in the United States, Italy and Spain and spanned the acute and convalescent phases of COVID-19. The prospective study material was composed of cDNA or gDNA derived from T cells, B-cell-depleted T cells, or PBMCs. The dataset comprised deeply sampled blood TCRbeta repertoires from subjects exposed to, actively infected with, or recovered from COVID-19. A freely available public database, intended as a resource for researchers studying the immune response to SARS-CoV-2, is where the repertoires were released. Samples were obtained from the ongoing ImmuneRACE study (first 160 participants) and from over a thousand subjects provided by 6 global collaborators. The sample metadata nearly always contained a de-identified subject ID, COVID-19 status, age in years and sex. Where HLA class I and class II types were available, the types were taken from metadata supplied by the sample provider, not from assay-based typing. Study-wide findings and limitations: How much clinical and demographic metadata was included differed by source and by participant, and the metadata was provided uncurated.

Collaborating institutions collected whole blood in K2EDTA tubes following their own protocols. For TCRbeta analysis, collaborators shipped samples in one of three forms: frozen whole blood, isolated PBMCs, or DNA extracted from either of those sample types. Reading from cysteine to phenylalanine, the CDR3 counts 18 amino acids. Only CDR3 DNA remains: 54 bases, in frame from the first base. The germline V gene supplies CDR1 KGHDR and CDR2 SFDVKD. V lost 2 bases and J lost 3 bases, and the count of bases not matched to a germline gene is 13. TCRbeta CDR3 regions were amplified from genomic DNA using the immunoSEQ Assay, a bias-controlled multiplex PCR. The original pipeline was this. The number of nucleated cells in each sample was estimated from the amplification of reference gene primers within the assay. To quantify the absolute abundance of each unique TCRbeta CDR3 rearrangement, sequence reads were collapsed and filtered. For each sample, productive Simpson clonality was calculated as the square root of Simpson's diversity index over productive rearrangements. The clones in this table, taken by TCRdb from immuneACCESS, are in-frame only. Not every clone is retained; where verified, under half of the shortfall comes from an unresolved V gene, and the cause of the rest is unknown. V and J calls and clone size are given by that table; D and trimming were obtained from the DNA. Present in this sample are about 60,000 clones, around 82% of which were seen just once. The ten largest clones take up 6.6% of the sample.

As regards this clone: The target of this receptor is not known. There are no base qualities to consult, and no much larger clone falls within one base.

The chain is made from TRBV24-1 and TRBJ2-3, with 7 junctional bases fitting TRBD1. The sequence derives from a man aged 60 to 69 with acute or convalescent COVID-19. The sequenced material came from peripheral blood. The CDR3 is CATSDCPAEGARTDTQYF. The nucleotide sequence is given as TGTGCCACCAGTGATTGCCCGGCTGAGGGGGCTCGGACAGATACGCAGTATTTT.